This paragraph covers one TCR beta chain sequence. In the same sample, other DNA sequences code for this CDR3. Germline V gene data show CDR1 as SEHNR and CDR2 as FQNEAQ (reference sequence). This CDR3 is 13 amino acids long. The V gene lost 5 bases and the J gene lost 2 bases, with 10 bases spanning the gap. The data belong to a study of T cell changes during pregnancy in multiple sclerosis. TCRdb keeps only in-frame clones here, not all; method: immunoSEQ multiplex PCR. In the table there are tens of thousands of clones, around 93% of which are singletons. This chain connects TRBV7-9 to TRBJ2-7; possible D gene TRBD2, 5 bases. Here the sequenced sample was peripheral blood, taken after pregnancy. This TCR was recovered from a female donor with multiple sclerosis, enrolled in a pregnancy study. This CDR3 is CASSPSGTYEQYF. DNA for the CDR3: TGTGCCAGCAGCCCGTCCGGGACCTACGAGCAGTACTTC.